One and the same sample provided the 5 T cell receptor beta chains below, sequenced in a study of cytomegalovirus exposure and HLA in healthy donors. 13 Jbeta primers and 60 Vbeta primers were used for the PCR. Sequencing was performed with immunoSEQ multiplex PCR; in TCRdb, only in-frame clones are kept and a portion is missing. This table has about 52,000 clones, 45% to 70% appearing once. The material sequenced was PBMCs. These receptors all come from a human donor in good health.

Remarks on this clone: A read error may account for a junction end that differs from germline. The chain carries TRBV7-7 and TRBJ2-1; D is perhaps TRBD2 (7 bases). In germline, CDR1 is SSHAT, CDR2 FNYEAQ (reference sequence). CDR3 length equals 13 residues. CDR3 sequence (DNA): TGTGCTAGCAGCCCTAGGGTGGGGGGGGCTCAGTTCTTC. It translates to CASSPRVGGAQFF.

Only one count was recorded for this clone. The chain uses TRBV11-2 and TRBJ1-1; the D gene is possibly TRBD1 (6 bases). CDR1 and CDR2 (germline): SGHAT, FQNNGV. Between the trimmed V and J ends, which lost 6 bases and 6 bases, there was a span of 17 bases. The CDR3 spans 14 residues. The DNA of the CDR3 is TGTGCCAGCAGGAAACAGGGTGGTGGCTCTGAAGCTTTCTTT. Its protein product is CASRKQGGGSEAFF.

This sequence joins TRBV4-1 and TRBJ2-3; 7 nucleotides line up with TRBD1. The CDR3 totals 15 residues. Looked up from germline, CDR1 is MGHRA and CDR2 is YSYEKL. V trimming: 8 bases; J trimming: 0 bases; junction bases outside the gene matches: 8. For the CDR3, the DNA is TGCGCCAGCGGTATTTACAGGGGTAGCACAGATACGCAGTATTTT. This encodes CASGIYRGSTDTQYF.

This clone was counted between two and nine times. The genes are TRBV11-3 and TRBJ2-1, with 10 bases lining up with TRBD1. Germline V gives CDR1 SGHNT, CDR2 YENEEA. Trimming removed 3 bases from V and 15 bases from J; junction bases left unmatched: 5. This CDR3 region has 12 residues. The CDR3 loop reads CASSFGTGDVFF. The CDR3 bases are TGTGCCAGCAGCTTCGGGACAGGGGATGTGTTCTTC.

The V gene is TRBV5-6, the J gene TRBJ1-2; the D is unclear. This CDR3 is built from 14 residues. Germline V gives CDR1 SGHDT, CDR2 YYEEEE. Trimming shortened V by 0 bases and J by 8 bases, and 14 bases separated the two germline ends. CDR3 protein: CASSLAVPEWGYTF. DNA of the CDR3: TGTGCCAGCAGCTTGGCCGTTCCAGAATGGGGCTACACCTTC. Based on the CDR3 plus reference TRBV5-6 and TRBJ1-2, the full variable domain is DAGVTQSPTHLIKTRGQQVTLRCSPKSGHDTVSWYQQALGQGPQFIFQYYEEEERQRGNFPDRFSGHQFPNYSSELNVNALLLGDSALYLCASSLAVPEWGYTFGSGTRLTVV.